These T cell receptor beta chains were read from a single sample in a study of T cells in Graves' hyperthyroidism and ophthalmopathy. TCRdb recomputed calls from the multiplex PCR reads with MiXCR, one row per CDR3 protein. This table has about 760,000 distinct CDR3 sequences, just over 35% appearing once. Sequenced material: blood. These receptors were obtained from a woman aged 40 to 49 with Graves' hyperthyroidism. Each CDR3 is given with its conserved first and last residue. Each record gives: D gene, CDR3 length, clone size, V gene, CDR3 protein. D genes are given only for firm matches. Part of the rows lack a size; the others show once, few, many or a class for expanded clones.

.,15,.,TRBV25-1,CASSESGTPNPPLHF
.,12,many,TRBV7-2,CASSRLVGELFF
.,17,many,TRBV2,CASSESGSGATNEKLFF
.,13,many,TRBV7-6,CASRPTGSTEAFF
.,16,many,TRBV7-8,CASSYGGWHYNSPLHF
TRBD2,19,once,TRBV2,CASSGASGPSGVTYNEQFF
.,15,.,TRBV5-6,CASSEGQTVHLEQYF
TRBD2,18,few,TRBV5-1,CASSLEAGTSGSFYEQYF
.,15,many,TRBV9,CASSVARGEYEKLFF
.,13,once,TRBV2,CASSSGSNYGYTF
TRBD1,15,many,TRBV14,CASSQGQGFSSPLHF
.,13,many,TRBV24-1,CATSAGDPEKLFF